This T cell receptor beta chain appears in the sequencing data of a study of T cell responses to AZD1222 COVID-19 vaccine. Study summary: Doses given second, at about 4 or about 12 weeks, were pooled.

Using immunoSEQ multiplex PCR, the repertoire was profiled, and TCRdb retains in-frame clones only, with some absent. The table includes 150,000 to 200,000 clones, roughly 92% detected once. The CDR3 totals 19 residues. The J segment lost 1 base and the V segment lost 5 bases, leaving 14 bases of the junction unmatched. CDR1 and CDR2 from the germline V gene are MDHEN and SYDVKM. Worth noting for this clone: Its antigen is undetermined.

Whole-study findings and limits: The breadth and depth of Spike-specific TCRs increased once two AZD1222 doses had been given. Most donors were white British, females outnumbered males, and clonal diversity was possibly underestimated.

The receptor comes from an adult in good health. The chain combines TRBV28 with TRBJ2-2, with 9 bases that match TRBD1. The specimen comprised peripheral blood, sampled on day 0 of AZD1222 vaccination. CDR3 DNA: TGTGCCAGCAGTGTGAGGGACAGGGCTCGGCCTTGGAACACCGGGGAGCTGTTTTTT. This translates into CASSVRDRARPWNTGELFF.